A selection of T cell receptor beta chains follows, all from one sample in a study of shared clonotypes between healthy human individuals. Here immunoSEQ multiplex PCR was the method, and the copy in TCRdb shows in-frame clones only, minus some. The sample lists about 1.1 million clones; approximately 80% were seen once. The sample consisted of memory CD4+ T cells from PBMCs. The receptors were sampled from a young man in good health. Some clones in this sample may be carry-over from other donors' samples. CDR3s include the opening cysteine and the closing phenylalanine or tryptophan. D genes are given only for firm matches. Only part of the rows carry a size: once, few, many, or a class if the clone is expanded.

D gene	clone size	V gene	J gene	CDR3 DNA	CDR3 protein
-	-	TRBV12-5	TRBJ2-4	TGTGCTAGTGGTTTGGTACTGCTATCTCTGGCCAAAAACATTCAGTACTTC	CASGLVLLSLAKNIQYF
-	-	TRBV7-2	TRBJ2-1	TGTGCCAGCAGCTTCCCGGGACGGAACAATGAGCAGTTCTTC	CASSFPGRNNEQFF
TRBD1	-	TRBV19	TRBJ1-2	TGTGCCAGTAGTAGGGACGGACAGGGGGGATATGGCTACACCTTC	CASSRDGQGGYGYTF
-	-	TRBV28	TRBJ1-5	TGTGCCAGCAGTTTCGGGGTTAATCAGCCCCAGCATTTT	CASSFGVNQPQHF
TRBD2	-	TRBV28	TRBJ2-3	TGTGCCAATAGCGGGAGGGCCGAAGATACGCAGTATTTT	CANSGRAEDTQYF
-	-	TRBV5-1	TRBJ1-2	TGCGCCAGCAGCCCCCGGACGGGAGCTAACTATGGCTACACCTTC	CASSPRTGANYGYTF
TRBD2	-	TRBV6-1	TRBJ2-5	TGTGCCAGCAGTGAAGTGGGTAGCGGGAAAGAGACCCAGTACTTC	CASSEVGSGKETQYF
TRBD2	-	TRBV28	TRBJ2-7	TGTGCCAGCAGGCTCCTAGCGGGAGCAGGCGAGCAGTACTTC	CASRLLAGAGEQYF
-	-	TRBV30	TRBJ2-3	TGTGCCTGGAGTCCCCGAGCGGCAGATACGCAGTATTTT	CAWSPRAADTQYF
-	-	TRBV10-3	TRBJ2-7	TGTGCCATCAGTGAGAGGAGTGAGCAGTACTTC	CAISERSEQYF
-	-	TRBV6-1	TRBJ2-5	TGTGCCAGCAGTGAAACGGCAGGGGAGACCCAGTACTTC	CASSETAGETQYF
-	few	TRBV27	TRBJ2-2	TGTGCCAGCAGACAGGGTCCGAACACCGGGGAGCTGTTTTTT	CASRQGPNTGELFF
-	-	TRBV6-1	TRBJ2-6	TGTGCCAGTTGCCTCTCTGGGGCCAACGTCCTGACTTTC	CASCLSGANVLTF
TRBD2	-	TRBV10-2	TRBJ2-1	TGCGCCAGTCGACTAGCGGGAGCGAAGTACAATGAGCAGTTCTTC	CASRLAGAKYNEQFF
-	-	TRBV7-2	TRBJ1-1	TGTGCCAGCAGCCCCAGCCGGGGGAGGTCAGCTTTCTTT	CASSPSRGRSAFF
-	once	TRBV6-6	TRBJ1-2	TGTGCCAGCAGTTACTCAGGGGGTAACTATGGCTACACCTTC	CASSYSGGNYGYTF
TRBD1	-	TRBV5-1	TRBJ1-3	TGCGCCAGCAGCTTGGGGGGACAGACCTCCATCGGAAACACCATATATTTT	CASSLGGQTSIGNTIYF
TRBD1	-	TRBV7-3	TRBJ2-3	TGTGCCAGCAGCTCAAACAGGGGGACAGATACGCAGTATTTT	CASSSNRGTDTQYF
TRBD2	once	TRBV28	TRBJ2-3	TGTGCCAGCAGTCGGACTAGCGGGCGGGGGGATACGCAGTATTTT	CASSRTSGRGDTQYF